Following are 11 T cell receptor beta chains from one sample sequenced in a study of identical twins. TCRdb reanalysed the 5' RACE reads using MiXCR and keeps one entry per CDR3 protein. The table includes 520,000 or so distinct CDR3 sequences, 20% to 25% detected once. The same data also went into a second study, on T cells expressing NK-cell markers.

What was sequenced was CD4+ T cells sorted from blood. The receptor source for this set is a woman between 18 and 30 years old in good health.

Only a few counts were recorded for this clonotype. The CDR3 spells CASSPGLAANTGELFF. CDR3 nucleotide sequence: TGTGCCAGCAGCCCTGGACTAGCTGCGAACACCGGGGAGCTGTTTTTT. The gene calls are TRBV11-3 and TRBJ2-2; 8 bases align to TRBD2. The CDR3 has 16 amino acids. Germline CDR1 and CDR2: SGHNT and YENEEA. The J segment lost 0 bases and the V segment lost 5 bases, leaving 5 bases of the junction unmatched.

A few counts support this clonotype. The chain carries TRBV10-2 and TRBJ2-2; D is perhaps TRBD2 (6 bases). The CDR3 covers 16 residues. V dropped 8 bases and J dropped 1 base, with 17 bases sitting between them. Germline CDR1 is WSHSY and CDR2 is SAAADI. CDR3 nucleotides: TGCGCCAGCCGGCTTGCGGGGAATAGGAACACCGGGGAGCTGTTTTTT. Amino acid sequence: CASRLAGNRNTGELFF.

The rearrangement joins TRBV9 to TRBJ2-2; no definite D call. The CDR3 loop spans 14 amino acids. V shed 1 base and J shed 6 bases, with 10 bases lying between them. Looked up from germline, CDR1 is SGDLS and CDR2 is YYNGEE. CDR3 region: CASSVSLSPGELFF. CDR3 DNA sequence: TGTGCCAGCAGCGTATCCCTATCCCCCGGGGAGCTGTTTTTT.

This clonotype has only a few counts. V and J are TRBV6-1 and TRBJ2-1; 9 bases line up with TRBD2. CDR3 length: 15 residues. V shed 2 bases, J shed 3 bases, and the junction held 2 bases outside the gene matches. Germline-derived CDR1 and CDR2 are MNHNS and SASEGT. The CDR3 loop reads CASSELAGFYNEQFF. The CDR3 bases are TGTGCCAGCAGTGAACTAGCGGGGTTCTACAATGAGCAGTTCTTC.

V is TRBV4-1 and J is TRBJ2-1, with TRBD2 matching 13 bases. This CDR3 has 19 amino acids. The germline V gene encodes CDR1 MGHRA and CDR2 YSYEKL. Unmatched junction bases numbered 7, after V lost 2 bases and J lost 0 bases. CDR3 nucleotide sequence: TGCGCCAGCAGCCAAAGACTAGCGGGGGGTACGAGCTCCTACAATGAGCAGTTCTTC. It codes for CASSQRLAGGTSSYNEQFF.

This clonotype was found a few times. The chain uses TRBV7-2 and TRBJ2-2; D ambiguous. CDR3 length: 13 residues. V dropped 8 bases and J dropped 1 base, with 8 bases sitting between them. The V gene's germline CDR1 is SGHTA and CDR2 FQGNSA. CDR3 sequence: CASPRRNTGELFF. CDR3 coding DNA: TGTGCCAGCCCACGACGGAACACCGGGGAGCTGTTTTTT.

The chain joins TRBV7-6 to TRBJ1-6; no reliable D call. Germline V gene sequence: CDR1 SGHVS, CDR2 FNYEAQ. Trimming cost V 5 bases and J 6 bases, with 8 bases left between them. CDR3 size: 13 residues. The DNA of the CDR3 is TGTGCCAGCAGCCCCTCCCGTAATTCACCCCTCCACTTT. As protein: CASSPSRNSPLHF. The variable domain in full, with the rest retrieved from reference TRBV7-6 and TRBJ1-6, is GAGVSQSPRYKVTKRGQDVALRCDPISGHVSLYWYRQALGQGPEFLTYFNYEAQQDKSGLPNDRFSAERPEGSISTLTIQRTEQRDSAMYRCASSPSRNSPLHFGNGTRLTVT.

At least ten counts were recorded for this clonotype. This chain links TRBV20-1 with TRBJ2-7, with a tentative D call TRBD2 (7 bases). This CDR3 comprises 11 residues. CDR1 and CDR2 from the germline V gene are DFQATT and SNEGSKA (reference sequence). With 6 bases removed from V and 5 bases from J, the gap between germline ends came to 11 bases. CDR3 bases: TGCAGTGCGAGGGGGGGGGACGAGCAGTACTTC. As protein: CSARGGDEQYF.

This clonotype showed up just a few times. This rearrangement joins TRBV6-1 to TRBJ1-2, with 7 nucleotides matching TRBD1. The germline gives CDR1 MNHNS, CDR2 SASEGT. This CDR3 region has 14 residues. V shed 7 bases and J 8 bases; nucleotides not matched to a gene: 13. The CDR3 here is CASTEDRVAWGYTF. The CDR3 coding sequence is TGTGCCAGCACCGAAGACAGGGTGGCGTGGGGCTACACCTTC.

The chain uses TRBV6-2 or TRBV6-3 and TRBJ2-1; 10 positions match TRBD2. This CDR3 spans 15 amino acids. Unmatched junction bases numbered 6, after V lost 6 bases and J lost 4 bases. Germline CDR1 is MNHEY and CDR2 is SVGEGT. In nucleotides, the CDR3 is TGTGCCAGCAGGCAGACTAGCGGGTATTACAATGAGCAGTTCTTC. Its protein product is CASRQTSGYYNEQFF.

The CDR3 DNA reads as TGTGCCATCAGTACGCCCGGGACAGTCATCTACGAGCAGTACTTC. Its translation: CAISTPGTVIYEQYF. J is TRBJ2-7 and V is TRBV10-3; 7 positions match TRBD1. Germline V gene lookup returns CDR1 ENHRY and CDR2 SYGVKD. This CDR3 spans 15 amino acids. Trimming cost V 5 bases and J 3 bases; bases outside gene matches: 10.